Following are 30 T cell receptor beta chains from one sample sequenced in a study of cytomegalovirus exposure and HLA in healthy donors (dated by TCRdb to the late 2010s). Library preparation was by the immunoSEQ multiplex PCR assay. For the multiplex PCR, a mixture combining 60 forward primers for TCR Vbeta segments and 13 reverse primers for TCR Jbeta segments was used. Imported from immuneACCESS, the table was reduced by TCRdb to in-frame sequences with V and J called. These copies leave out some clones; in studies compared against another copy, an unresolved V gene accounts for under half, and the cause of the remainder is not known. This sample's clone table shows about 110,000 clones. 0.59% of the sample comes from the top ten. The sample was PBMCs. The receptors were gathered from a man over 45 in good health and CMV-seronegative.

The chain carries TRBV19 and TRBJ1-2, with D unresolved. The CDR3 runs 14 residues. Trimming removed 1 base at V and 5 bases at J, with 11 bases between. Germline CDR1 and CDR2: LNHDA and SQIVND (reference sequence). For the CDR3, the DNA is TGTGCCAGTAGTATAGCCGACTCACCGTATGGCTACACCTTC. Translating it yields CASSIADSPYGYTF.

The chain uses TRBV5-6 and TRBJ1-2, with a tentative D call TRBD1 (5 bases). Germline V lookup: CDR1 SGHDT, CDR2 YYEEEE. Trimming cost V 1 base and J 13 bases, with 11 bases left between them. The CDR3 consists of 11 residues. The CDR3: CASSLPGVSTF. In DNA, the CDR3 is TGTGCCAGCAGCTTGCCGGGGGTCTCCACCTTC.

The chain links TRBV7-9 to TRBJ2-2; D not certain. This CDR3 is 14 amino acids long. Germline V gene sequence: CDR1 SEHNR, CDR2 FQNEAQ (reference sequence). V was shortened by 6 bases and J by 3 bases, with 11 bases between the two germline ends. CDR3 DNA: TGTGCCAGCAGTGAGACAAGAGACACCGGGGAGCTGTTTTTT. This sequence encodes CASSETRDTGELFF.

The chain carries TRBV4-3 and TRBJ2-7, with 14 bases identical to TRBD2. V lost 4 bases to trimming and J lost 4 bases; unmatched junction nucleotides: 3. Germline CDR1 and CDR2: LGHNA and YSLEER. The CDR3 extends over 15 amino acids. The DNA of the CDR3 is TGCGCCAGCAGCCCGGGACTAGCGGGAGTATACGAGCAGTACTTC. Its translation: CASSPGLAGVYEQYF.

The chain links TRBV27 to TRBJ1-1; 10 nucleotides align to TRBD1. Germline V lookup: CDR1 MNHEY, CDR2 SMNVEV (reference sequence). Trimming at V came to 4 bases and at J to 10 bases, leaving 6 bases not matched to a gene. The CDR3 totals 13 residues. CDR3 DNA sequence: TGTGCCAGCAGTTCAGACAGGGGGCTCCGAGCTTTCTTT. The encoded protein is CASSSDRGLRAFF.

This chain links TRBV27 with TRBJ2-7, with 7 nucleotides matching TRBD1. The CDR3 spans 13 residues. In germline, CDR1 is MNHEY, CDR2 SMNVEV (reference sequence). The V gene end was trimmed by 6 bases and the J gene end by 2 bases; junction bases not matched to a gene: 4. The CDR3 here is CASRGTATYEQYF. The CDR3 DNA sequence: TGTGCCAGCAGAGGGACAGCAACCTACGAGCAGTACTTC.

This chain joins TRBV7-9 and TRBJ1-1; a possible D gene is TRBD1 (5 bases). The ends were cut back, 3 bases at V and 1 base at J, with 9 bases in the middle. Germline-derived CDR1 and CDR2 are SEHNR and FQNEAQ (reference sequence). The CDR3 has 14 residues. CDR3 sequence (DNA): TGTGCCAGCAGCTTCTTGACAGCGAACACTGAAGCTTTCTTT. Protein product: CASSFLTANTEAFF.

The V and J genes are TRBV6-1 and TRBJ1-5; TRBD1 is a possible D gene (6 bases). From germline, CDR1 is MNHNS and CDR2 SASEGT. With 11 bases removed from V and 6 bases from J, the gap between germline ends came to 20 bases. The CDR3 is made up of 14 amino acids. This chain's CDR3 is CAVQSRGYIQPQHF. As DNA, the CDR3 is TGTGCCGTCCAATCTAGGGGGTACATTCAGCCCCAGCATTTT.

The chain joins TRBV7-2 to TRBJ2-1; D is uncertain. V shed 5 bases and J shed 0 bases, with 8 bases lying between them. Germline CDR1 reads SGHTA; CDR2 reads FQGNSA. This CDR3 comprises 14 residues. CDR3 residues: CASSTGVSYNEQFF. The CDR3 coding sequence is TGTGCCAGCAGCACCGGTGTCTCCTACAATGAGCAGTTCTTC.

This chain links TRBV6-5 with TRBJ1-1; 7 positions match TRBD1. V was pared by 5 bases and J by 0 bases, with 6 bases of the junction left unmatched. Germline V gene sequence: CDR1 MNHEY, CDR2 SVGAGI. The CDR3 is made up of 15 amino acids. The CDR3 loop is CASSPRGALNTEAFF. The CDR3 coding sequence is TGTGCCAGCAGTCCCAGGGGGGCCCTGAACACTGAAGCTTTCTTT.

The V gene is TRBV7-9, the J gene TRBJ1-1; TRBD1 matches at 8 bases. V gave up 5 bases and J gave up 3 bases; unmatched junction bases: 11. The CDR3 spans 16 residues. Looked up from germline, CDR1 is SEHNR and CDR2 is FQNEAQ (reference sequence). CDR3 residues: CASSPRRQGKYTEAFF. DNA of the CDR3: TGTGCCAGCAGCCCCCGAAGACAGGGGAAATACACTGAAGCTTTCTTT.

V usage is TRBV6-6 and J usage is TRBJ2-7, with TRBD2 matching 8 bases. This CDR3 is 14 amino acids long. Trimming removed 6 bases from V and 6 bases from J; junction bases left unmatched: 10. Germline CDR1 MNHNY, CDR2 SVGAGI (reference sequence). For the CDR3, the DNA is TGTGCCAGCAGACCCCCGGGAGGGAGATCCGAGCAGTACTTC. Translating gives CASRPPGGRSEQYF.

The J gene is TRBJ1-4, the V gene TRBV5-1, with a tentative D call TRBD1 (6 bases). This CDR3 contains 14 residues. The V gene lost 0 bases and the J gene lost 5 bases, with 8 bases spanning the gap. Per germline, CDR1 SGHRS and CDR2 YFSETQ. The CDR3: CASSLGQENEKLFF. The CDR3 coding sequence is TGCGCCAGCAGCTTGGGACAGGAGAATGAAAAACTGTTTTTT. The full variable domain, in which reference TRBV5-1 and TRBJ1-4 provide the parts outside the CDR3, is KAGVTQTPRYLIKTRGQQVTLSCSPISGHRSVSWYQQTPGQGLQFLFEYFSETQRNKGNFPGRFSGRQFSNSRSEMNVSTLELGDSALYLCASSLGQENEKLFFGSGTQLSVL.

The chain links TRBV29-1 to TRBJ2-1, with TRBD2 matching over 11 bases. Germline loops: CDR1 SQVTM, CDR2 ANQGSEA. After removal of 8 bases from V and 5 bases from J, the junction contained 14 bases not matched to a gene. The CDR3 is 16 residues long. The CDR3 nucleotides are TGCAGCATCACCCTAGCGGGAGGATTTCCGAACAATGAGCAGTTCTTC. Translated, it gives CSITLAGGFPNNEQFF.

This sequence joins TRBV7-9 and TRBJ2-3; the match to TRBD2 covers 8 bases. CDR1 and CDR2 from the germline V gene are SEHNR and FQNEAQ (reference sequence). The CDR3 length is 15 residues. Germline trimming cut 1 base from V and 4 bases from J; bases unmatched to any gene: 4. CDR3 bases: TGTGCCAGCAGCTTAGGCGGGGGGACGGCAGATACGCAGTATTTT. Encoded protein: CASSLGGGTADTQYF. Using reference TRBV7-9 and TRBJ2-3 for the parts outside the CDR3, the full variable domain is DTGVSQNPRHKITKRGQNVTFRCDPISEHNRLYWYRQTLGQGPEFLTYFQNEAQLEKSRLLSDRFSAERPKGSFSTLEIQRTEQGDSAMYLCASSLGGGTADTQYFGPGTRLTVL.

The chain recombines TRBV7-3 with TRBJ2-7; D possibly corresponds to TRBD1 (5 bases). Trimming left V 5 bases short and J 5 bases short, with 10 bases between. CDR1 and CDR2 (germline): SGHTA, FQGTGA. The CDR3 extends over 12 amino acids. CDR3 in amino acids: CASSQQGNEQYF. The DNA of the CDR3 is TGTGCCAGCAGCCAGCAGGGCAACGAGCAGTACTTC.

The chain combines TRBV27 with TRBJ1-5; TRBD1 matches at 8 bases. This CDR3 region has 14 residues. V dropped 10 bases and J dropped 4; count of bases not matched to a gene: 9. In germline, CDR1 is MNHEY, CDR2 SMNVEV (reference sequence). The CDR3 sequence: CATSQDRANQPQHF. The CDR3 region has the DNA TGTGCCACTTCTCAGGACAGGGCGAATCAGCCCCAGCATTTT.

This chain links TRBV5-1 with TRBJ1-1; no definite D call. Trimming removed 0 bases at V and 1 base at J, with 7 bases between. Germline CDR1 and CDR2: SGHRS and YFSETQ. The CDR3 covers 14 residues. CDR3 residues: CASSLGAGNTEAFF. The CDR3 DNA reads TGCGCCAGCAGCTTGGGGGCGGGGAACACTGAAGCTTTCTTT.

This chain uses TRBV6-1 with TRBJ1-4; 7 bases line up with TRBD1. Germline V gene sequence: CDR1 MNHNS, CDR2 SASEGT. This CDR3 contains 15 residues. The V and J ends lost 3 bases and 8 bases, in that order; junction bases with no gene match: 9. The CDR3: CASSDGQEFNEKLFF. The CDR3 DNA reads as TGTGCCAGCAGTGATGGACAGGAATTCAACGAAAAACTGTTTTTT.

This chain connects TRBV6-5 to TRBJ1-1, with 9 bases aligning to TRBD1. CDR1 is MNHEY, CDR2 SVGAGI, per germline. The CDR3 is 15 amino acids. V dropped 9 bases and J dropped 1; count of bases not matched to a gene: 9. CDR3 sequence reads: CASCRTGVKNTEAFF. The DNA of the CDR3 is TGTGCCAGTTGTAGGACAGGGGTGAAGAACACTGAAGCTTTCTTT.

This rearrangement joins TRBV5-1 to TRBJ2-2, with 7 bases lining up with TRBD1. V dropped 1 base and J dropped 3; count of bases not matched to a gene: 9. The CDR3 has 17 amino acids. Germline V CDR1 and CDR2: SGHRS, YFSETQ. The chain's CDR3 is CASSLRSGQGDTGELFF. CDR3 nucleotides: TGCGCCAGCAGCTTGAGGTCGGGCCAGGGGGACACCGGGGAGCTGTTTTTT.

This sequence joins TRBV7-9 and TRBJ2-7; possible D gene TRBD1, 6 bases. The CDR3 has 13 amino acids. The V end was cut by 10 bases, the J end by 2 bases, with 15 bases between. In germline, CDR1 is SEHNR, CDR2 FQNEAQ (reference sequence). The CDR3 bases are TGTGCCACCGCCCGGGACACGACCTACGAGCAGTACTTC. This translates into CATARDTTYEQYF.

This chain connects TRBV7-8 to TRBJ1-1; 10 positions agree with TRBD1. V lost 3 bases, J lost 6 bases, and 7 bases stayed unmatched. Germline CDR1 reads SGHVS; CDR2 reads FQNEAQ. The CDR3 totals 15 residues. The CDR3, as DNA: TGTGCCAGCAGCTTTGGGGACAGGGGAAGGGCTGAAGCTTTCTTT. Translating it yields CASSFGDRGRAEAFF.

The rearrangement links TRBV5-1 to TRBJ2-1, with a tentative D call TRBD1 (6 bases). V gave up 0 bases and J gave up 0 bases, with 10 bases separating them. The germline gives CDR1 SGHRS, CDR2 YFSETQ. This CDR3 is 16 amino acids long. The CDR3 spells CASSLGRGGSYNEQFF. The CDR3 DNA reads TGCGCCAGCAGCTTGGGGAGAGGGGGCTCCTACAATGAGCAGTTCTTC.

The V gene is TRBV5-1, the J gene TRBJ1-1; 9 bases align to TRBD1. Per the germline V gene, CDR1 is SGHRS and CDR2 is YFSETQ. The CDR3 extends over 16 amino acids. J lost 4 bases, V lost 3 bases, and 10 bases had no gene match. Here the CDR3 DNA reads TGCGCCAGCAGCTCGGGCCCGACAGGGGGAGGCACTGAAGCTTTCTTT. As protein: CASSSGPTGGGTEAFF.

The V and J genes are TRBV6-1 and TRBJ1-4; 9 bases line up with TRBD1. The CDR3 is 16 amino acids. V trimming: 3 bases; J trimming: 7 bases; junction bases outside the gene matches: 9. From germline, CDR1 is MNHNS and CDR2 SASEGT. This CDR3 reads CASSETLTGGFEKLFF. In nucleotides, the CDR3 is TGTGCCAGCAGTGAGACCTTGACAGGGGGATTTGAAAAACTGTTTTTT.

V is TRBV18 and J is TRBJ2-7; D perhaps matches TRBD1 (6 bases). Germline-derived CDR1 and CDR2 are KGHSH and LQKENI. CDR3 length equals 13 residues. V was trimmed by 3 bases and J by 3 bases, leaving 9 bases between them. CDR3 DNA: TGTGCCAGCTCACCCCACAGGGACTACGAGCAGTACTTC. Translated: CASSPHRDYEQYF.

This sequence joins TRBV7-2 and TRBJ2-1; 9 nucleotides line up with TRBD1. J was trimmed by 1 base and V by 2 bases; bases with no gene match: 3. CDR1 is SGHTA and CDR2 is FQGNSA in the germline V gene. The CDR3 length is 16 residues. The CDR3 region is CASSLRGTGSYNEQFF. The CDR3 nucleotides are TGTGCCAGCAGCTTAAGGGGGACAGGGTCCTACAATGAGCAGTTCTTC.

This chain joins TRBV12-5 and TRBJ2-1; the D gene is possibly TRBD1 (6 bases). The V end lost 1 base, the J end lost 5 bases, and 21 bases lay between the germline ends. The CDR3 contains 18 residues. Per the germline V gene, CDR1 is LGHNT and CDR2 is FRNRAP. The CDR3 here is CASGLGGWQGNRDNEQFF. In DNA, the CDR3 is TGTGCTAGTGGTTTGGGGGGGTGGCAGGGGAATAGGGACAATGAGCAGTTCTTC.

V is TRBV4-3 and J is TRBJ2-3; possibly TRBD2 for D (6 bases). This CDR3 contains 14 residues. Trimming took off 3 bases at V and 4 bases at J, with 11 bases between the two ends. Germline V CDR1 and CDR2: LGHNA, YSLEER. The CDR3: CASSQGDSSDTQYF. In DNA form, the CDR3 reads TGCGCCAGCAGCCAGGGGGACTCCTCAGATACGCAGTATTTT.